The 17 T cell receptor beta chains presented below share a single source sample, sequenced in a study of shared clonotypes between healthy human individuals. Using immunoSEQ multiplex PCR, the repertoire was profiled, and TCRdb retains in-frame clones only, with some absent. The sample consists of about a million clones, roughly 80% of them appearing once. Source material: memory CD4+ T cells sorted from blood. Subset: CD45RA-negative fraction. These receptors were obtained from a man aged 18 to 29 in good health.

The count of this clone is one. The sample holds other DNA sequences that translate to the same CDR3. J is TRBJ2-3 and V is TRBV5-1, with 7 bases lining up with TRBD1. The CDR3 runs to 15 residues. The germline V gene encodes CDR1 SGHRS and CDR2 YFSETQ. V shed 1 base and J 0 bases; nucleotides not matched to a gene: 2. The CDR3 sequence is CASSLRTGSTDTQYF. The CDR3, as DNA: TGCGCCAGCAGCTTGCGGACAGGTAGCACAGATACGCAGTATTTT. Using reference TRBV5-1 and TRBJ2-3 for the parts outside the CDR3, the full variable domain is KAGVTQTPRYLIKTRGQQVTLSCSPISGHRSVSWYQQTPGQGLQFLFEYFSETQRNKGNFPGRFSGRQFSNSRSEMNVSTLELGDSALYLCASSLRTGSTDTQYFGPGTRLTVL.

This sequence joins TRBV6-1 and TRBJ1-4, with D perhaps matching TRBD1 (5 bases). The CDR3 has 15 residues. Between the trimmed V and J ends, which lost 5 bases and 8 bases, there was a span of 18 bases. Per the germline V gene, CDR1 is MNHNS and CDR2 is SASEGT. The CDR3 loop is CASSTKGNEEEKLFF. The CDR3 DNA sequence: TGTGCCAGCAGTACAAAGGGGAACGAGGAGGAAAAACTGTTTTTT.

The genes are TRBV4-1 and TRBJ1-4; perhaps TRBD1 as D (6 bases). From germline, CDR1 is MGHRA and CDR2 YSYEKL. There are 14 residues in the CDR3. The ends were cut back, 4 bases at V and 4 bases at J, with 10 bases in the middle. DNA of the CDR3: TGCGCCAGCAGCCGGGGGGGCAGTAATGAAAAACTGTTTTTT. Residues: CASSRGGSNEKLFF.

This clone was found once. This chain links TRBV7-2 with TRBJ2-5, with unresolved D. The germline gives CDR1 SGHTA, CDR2 FQGNSA. The CDR3 is 14 amino acids. Trimming removed 5 bases at V and 4 bases at J, with 14 bases between. The CDR3 nucleotides read TGTGCCAGCAGCCGACGATTGGCGAGAGAGACCCAGTACTTC. Amino acids: CASSRRLARETQYF.

The chain has TRBV2 and TRBJ1-4, with D perhaps matching TRBD1 (5 bases). The germline V gene has CDR1 SNHLY and CDR2 FYNNEI. V was shortened by 8 bases and J by 3 bases, with 10 bases between the two germline ends. The CDR3 length is 13 residues. The CDR3 protein is CASLGQPNEKLFF. In DNA form, the CDR3 reads TGTGCCAGCTTAGGACAACCTAATGAAAAACTGTTTTTT.

The chain employs TRBV5-4 and TRBJ2-3; 12 nucleotides line up with TRBD2. Germline-derived CDR1 and CDR2 are SGHNT and YYREEE (reference sequence). This CDR3 comprises 16 residues. V was pared by 4 bases and J by 6 bases, with 9 bases of the junction left unmatched. The CDR3 DNA reads as TGTGCCAGCAGCGGGGAACTAGCGGGAGGTGGGGATACGCAGTATTTT. Residues: CASSGELAGGGDTQYF.

Note on this clone: This same CDR3 is encoded by further DNA sequences in the sample. V and J are TRBV11-2 and TRBJ2-2; D is ambiguous. The CDR3 extends over 12 amino acids. Germline CDR1 is SGHAT and CDR2 is FQNNGV. The V end was cut by 4 bases, the J end by 5 bases, with 5 bases between. The CDR3 loop reads CASSSDTGELFF. The CDR3 DNA is TGTGCCAGCAGCTCGGATACCGGGGAGCTGTTTTTT. Combining the CDR3 with reference TRBV11-2 and TRBJ2-2 gives the whole variable domain EAGVAQSPRYKIIEKRQSVAFWCNPISGHATLYWYQQILGQGPKLLIQFQNNGVVDDSQLPKDRFSAERLKGVDSTLKIQPAKLEDSAVYLCASSSDTGELFFGEGSRLTVL.

This clone was picked up one time. The chain uses TRBV18 and TRBJ2-3; possible D gene TRBD2, 5 bases. Trimming removed 1 base at V and 4 bases at J, with 12 bases between. Germline loops: CDR1 KGHSH, CDR2 LQKENI. This CDR3 is built from 15 residues. CDR3: CASSPQSGGADTQYF. The CDR3 DNA sequence: TGTGCCAGCTCACCACAGTCAGGAGGTGCAGATACGCAGTATTTT.

The count of this clone is one. CDR3 DNA: TGTGCCAGCAGTTATAAACCACTTATTTACGAGCAGTACTTC. Translating gives CASSYKPLIYEQYF. The chain links TRBV6-6 to TRBJ2-7, with D hard to call. The ends were cut back, 3 bases at V and 4 bases at J, with 13 bases in the middle. Germline V gene sequence: CDR1 MNHNY, CDR2 SVGAGI (reference sequence). The CDR3 is 14 residues long.

The chain combines TRBV6-1 with TRBJ2-3; 8 bases match TRBD2. Looked up from germline, CDR1 is MNHNS and CDR2 is SASEGT. After removal of 7 bases from V and 3 bases from J, the junction contained 3 bases not matched to a gene. This CDR3 spans 13 amino acids. CDR3 region: CASIVAGTDTQYF. CDR3 DNA sequence: TGTGCCAGCATTGTAGCGGGAACAGATACGCAGTATTTT.

The chain uses TRBV5-1 and TRBJ2-3; 8 nucleotides line up with TRBD2. Trimming took 0 bases from V and 3 from J; bases not matched to a gene: 6. The germline V gene encodes CDR1 SGHRS and CDR2 YFSETQ. CDR3 size: 16 residues. In DNA form, the CDR3 reads TGCGCCAGCAGCTTGGGAAGCGGGGGACAAACAGATACGCAGTATTTT. Amino acid sequence: CASSLGSGGQTDTQYF.

This clone was counted a single time. Other DNA sequences of this sample code for an identical CDR3. The chain recombines TRBV5-1 with TRBJ1-3; D possibly corresponds to TRBD1 (5 bases). Germline V gene data show CDR1 as SGHRS and CDR2 as YFSETQ. The CDR3 runs 15 residues. V shed 0 bases and J shed 2 bases, with 9 bases lying between them. The CDR3 region has the DNA TGCGCCAGCAGCTTGGAGGCGGGGGCTGGAAACACCATATATTTT. This sequence encodes CASSLEAGAGNTIYF.

As DNA, the CDR3 is TGTGCCATCAGTGAGGCAGGTAACCAAGAGACCCAGTACTTC. It codes for CAISEAGNQETQYF. The chain is built from TRBV10-3 and TRBJ2-5; D remains ambiguous. The V gene lost 2 bases and the J gene lost 0 bases, with 7 bases spanning the gap. Germline V gene lookup returns CDR1 ENHRY and CDR2 SYGVKD. This CDR3 is 14 amino acids long.

The CDR3 DNA follows: TGTGCCAGCAGCCTTAGGCAGGCCACCTACGAGCAGTACTTC. Amino acid sequence: CASSLRQATYEQYF. The chain uses TRBV5-6 and TRBJ2-7; D is undetermined. The germline V and J ends were trimmed by 4 bases and 2 bases, with 13 bases remaining between them. Germline V lookup: CDR1 SGHDT, CDR2 YYEEEE. This CDR3 spans 14 amino acids.

The V and J genes are TRBV7-2 and TRBJ2-7; TRBD2 agrees at 10 bases. The CDR3 consists of 15 residues. Looked up from germline, CDR1 is SGHTA and CDR2 is FQGNSA. V trimming: 5 bases; J trimming: 2 bases; junction bases outside the gene matches: 6. The CDR3 DNA sequence: TGTGCCAGCAGCCGAGGGACTAGCGACGCCTACGAGCAGTACTTC. This codes for CASSRGTSDAYEQYF.

CDR3 sequence reads: CASSPQGTGNTGELFF. CDR3 sequence (DNA): TGTGCCAGCAGCCCCCAAGGGACAGGGAACACCGGGGAGCTGTTTTTT. The genes are TRBV7-9 and TRBJ2-2, with 8 bases fitting TRBD1. The CDR3 contains 16 residues. J gave up 1 base and V 5 bases, and 6 bases lay outside the gene matches. Germline V gives CDR1 SEHNR, CDR2 FQNEAQ (reference sequence). Filled out from reference TRBV7-9 and TRBJ2-2, the complete variable domain reads DTGVSQNPRHKITKRGQNVTFRCDPISEHNRLYWYRQTLGQGPEFLTYFQNEAQLEKSRLLSDRFSAERPKGSFSTLEIQRTEQGDSAMYLCASSPQGTGNTGELFFGEGSRLTVL.

The rearrangement links TRBV4-1 to TRBJ2-2; possibly TRBD2 for D (5 bases). The CDR3 runs to 11 residues. Between the trimmed V and J ends, which lost 8 bases and 8 bases, there was a span of 9 bases. Per the germline V gene, CDR1 is MGHRA and CDR2 is YSYEKL. This CDR3 reads CASLSGGELFF. The CDR3 DNA is TGCGCCAGCCTTTCGGGGGGGGAGCTGTTTTTT.